This TCR beta chain was found in a study of CD8+CD57+ T cells in acquired aplastic anemia. Looking at the study overall: The DNA of sorted CD4+ and CD8+ cells averaged about 3 ug. Healthy donors had, on average, approximately 11 million reads for their CD4+ cells.

Profiling of TCR beta VDJ combinations and CDR3 sequences used genomic DNA as template. Via MiXCR, TCRdb re-called the reads, giving one row per CDR3 protein. Altogether about 180,000 distinct CDR3 sequences are present, about half being singletons, with the ten largest covering approximately 2.9%. General observations from the study: Both patients and controls carried the same twenty-nine CD8+ CDR3 sequences.

Per germline, CDR1 SGHVS and CDR2 FNYEAQ. The CDR3 totals 12 residues. The V and J ends lost 3 bases and 7 bases respectively, with 9 bases between them. As concerns this clonotype: The antigen is undetermined.

The sample was sorted CD4+, CD8+, or CD8+CD57+ T cells (not recorded which) from PBMCs. V gene TRBV7-6 combines with J gene TRBJ1-1, with D maybe TRBD1 (5 bases). The TCR was taken from a human donor in good health. The CDR3 protein is CASSFRGGEAFF. Here the CDR3 DNA reads TGTGCCAGCAGCTTTCGGGGGGGTGAAGCTTTCTTT.